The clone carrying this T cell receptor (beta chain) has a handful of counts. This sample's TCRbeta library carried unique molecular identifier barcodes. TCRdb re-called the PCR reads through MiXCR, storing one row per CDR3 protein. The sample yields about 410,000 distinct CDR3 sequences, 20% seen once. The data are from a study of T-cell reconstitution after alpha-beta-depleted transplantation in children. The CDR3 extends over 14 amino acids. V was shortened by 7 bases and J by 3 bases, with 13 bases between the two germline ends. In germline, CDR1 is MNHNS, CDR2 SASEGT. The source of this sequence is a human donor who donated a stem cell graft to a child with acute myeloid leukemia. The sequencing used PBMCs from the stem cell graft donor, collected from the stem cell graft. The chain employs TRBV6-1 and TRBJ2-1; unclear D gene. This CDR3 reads CASTTVSFYNEQFF. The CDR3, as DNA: TGTGCCAGCACGACGGTGTCCTTCTACAATGAGCAGTTCTTC.